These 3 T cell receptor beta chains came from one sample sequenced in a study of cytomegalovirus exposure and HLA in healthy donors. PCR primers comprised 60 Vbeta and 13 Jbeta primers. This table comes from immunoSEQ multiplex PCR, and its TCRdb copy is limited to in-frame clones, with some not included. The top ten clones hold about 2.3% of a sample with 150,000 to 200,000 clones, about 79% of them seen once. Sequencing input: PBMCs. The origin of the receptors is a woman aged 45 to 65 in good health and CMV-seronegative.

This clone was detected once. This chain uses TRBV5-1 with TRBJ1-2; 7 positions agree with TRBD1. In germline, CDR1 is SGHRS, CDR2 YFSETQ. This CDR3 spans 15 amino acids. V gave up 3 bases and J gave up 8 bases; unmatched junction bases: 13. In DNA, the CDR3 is TGCGCCAGCAGCTCTACCCCAGGGGGGCGAGGCGGCTACACCTTC. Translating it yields CASSSTPGGRGGYTF.

DNA of the CDR3: TGTGCCAGTAGTAACGACAGGGTTGGGGAGCTGTTTTTT. This sequence encodes CASSNDRVGELFF. The rearrangement links TRBV19 to TRBJ2-2; 7 nucleotides line up with TRBD1. Germline V gene data show CDR1 as LNHDA and CDR2 as SQIVND (reference sequence). The J segment lost 8 bases and the V segment lost 4 bases, leaving 4 bases of the junction unmatched. This CDR3 region has 13 residues.

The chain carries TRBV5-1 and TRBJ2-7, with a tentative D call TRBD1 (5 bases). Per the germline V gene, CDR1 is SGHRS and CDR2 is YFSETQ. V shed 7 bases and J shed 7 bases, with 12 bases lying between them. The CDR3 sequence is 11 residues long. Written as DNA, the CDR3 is TGCGCCAGCCACGAAGGGGTGGAGCAGTACTTC. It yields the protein CASHEGVEQYF.